These T cell receptor beta chains were read from a single sample in a study of blood T cells in healthy people across ages. MiXCR, run by TCRdb on the 5' RACE reads, gives a single entry per CDR3 protein. The table includes 800,000 to 900,000 distinct CDR3 sequences, roughly 60% detected once. Source material: blood. These receptors were obtained from a young man in good health. Each CDR3 is given with its conserved first and last residue. The D gene is left open where the match is weak. Part of the rows lack a size; the others show once, few, many or a class for expanded clones.

cdr3_aa	cdr3_nt	clone_size	v_call	j_call	d_call
CASSPGTFKETQYF	TGTGCCAGCAGCCCCGGGACATTTAAAGAGACCCAGTACTTC	-	TRBV5-5	TRBJ2-5	-
CASSYPGTVSYEQYF	TGTGCCAGCAGTTACCCCGGGACAGTCTCCTACGAGCAGTACTTC	once	TRBV6-2/TRBV6-3	TRBJ2-7	TRBD1
CASSLGTRVQETQYF	TGTGCCAGCAGCTTAGGGACTAGAGTGCAAGAGACCCAGTACTTC	few	TRBV11-2	TRBJ2-5	TRBD2
CASSLRPGDRYEQYF	TGTGCCAGCAGCTTAAGGCCAGGGGATCGGTACGAGCAGTACTTC	-	TRBV7-2	TRBJ2-7	-
CASTRTVSANSPLHF	TGTGCCAGCACACGGACAGTTTCGGCGAATTCACCCCTCCACTTT	-	TRBV7-2	TRBJ1-6	-
CASRQTRDEKLFF	TGTGCCAGCAGACAAACTAGAGACGAAAAACTGTTTTTT	-	TRBV12-3/TRBV12-4	TRBJ1-4	-
CASSSPGSGGDTQYF	TGTGCCAGCAGCTCCCCCGGTAGCGGGGGAGATACGCAGTATTTT	-	TRBV7-3	TRBJ2-3	TRBD2
CASIGTGDTDTQYF	TGTGCCAGCATTGGGACAGGGGACACAGATACGCAGTATTTT	-	TRBV12-3/TRBV12-4	TRBJ2-3	TRBD1
CASSPCTSGGYNGQFF	TGTGCCAGCAGCCCCTGCACTAGCGGGGGATACAATGGGCAGTTCTTC	-	TRBV7-3	TRBJ2-1	TRBD2
CASSLSREDSPLHF	TGTGCCAGCAGTTTAAGCAGGGAAGATTCACCCCTCCACTTT	-	TRBV28	TRBJ1-6	-
CASPNEQFF	TGTGCTAGCCCAAATGAGCAGTTCTTC	-	TRBV7-7	TRBJ2-1	-
CASSKRHSQGPYEQYF	TGTGCCAGCAGCAAAAGGCACAGCCAAGGTCCCTACGAGCAGTACTTC	-	TRBV21-1	TRBJ2-7	-
CASLPGPQGAVLTF	TGTGCCAGCTTACCCGGGCCGCAGGGGGCCGTCCTGACTTTC	-	TRBV18	TRBJ2-6	TRBD1
CAISEPTQGYEQYF	TGTGCCATCAGTGAGCCAACACAGGGCTACGAGCAGTACTTC	few	TRBV10-3	TRBJ2-7	-
CASSFGQGKTQYF	TGTGCCAGCAGTTTCGGACAGGGGAAGACCCAGTACTTC	few	TRBV27	TRBJ2-5	TRBD1
CASSPGGERNEQYF	TGTGCCAGCAGCCCTGGTGGGGAGCGGAACGAGCAGTACTTC	once	TRBV7-3	TRBJ2-7	-
CASSSNLGKGYTF	TGTGCCAGCAGTTCAAACCTGGGGAAGGGCTACACCTTC	-	TRBV27	TRBJ1-2	-
CASSLAETVEQFF	TGTGCCAGCAGTTTAGCCGAGACGGTTGAGCAGTTCTTC	-	TRBV12-3/TRBV12-4	TRBJ2-1	-
CACQWTSRAGEETQYF	TGTGCCTGCCAGTGGACTAGCCGAGCGGGTGAAGAGACCCAGTACTTC	-	TRBV30	TRBJ2-5	TRBD2
CASSEHRAGGPEAFF	TGTGCCAGCAGTGAGCACCGGGCAGGAGGGCCTGAAGCTTTCTTT	-	TRBV25-1	TRBJ1-1	-
CASSLAQGTYNEQYF	TGTGCCAGCAGCTTAGCACAGGGGACCTACAATGAGCAGTACTTC	-	TRBV7-2	TRBJ2-7	TRBD1
CASSWLAEQETQYF	TGCGCCAGCAGCTGGCTAGCGGAACAAGAGACCCAGTACTTC	few	TRBV5-1	TRBJ2-5	TRBD2
CASSSAPGGTDTQYF	TGTGCCAGCAGCTCAGCCCCGGGGGGCACAGATACGCAGTATTTT	few	TRBV7-8	TRBJ2-3	-
CASSDSGFAYNEQFF	TGTGCCAGCAGCGACTCGGGATTTGCCTACAATGAGCAGTTCTTC	-	TRBV14	TRBJ2-1	-
CASSPVGTLDTQYF	TGTGCCAGCAGCCCGGTCGGGACGCTAGATACGCAGTATTTT	-	TRBV7-7	TRBJ2-3	-
CASSLAGTVRDTEAFF	TGCGCCAGCAGCTTGGCCGGGACAGTGAGGGACACTGAAGCTTTCTTT	-	TRBV5-1	TRBJ1-1	TRBD1
CASSQEHNNNSPLHF	TGTGCCAGCAGCCAAGAGCACAACAACAATTCACCCCTCCACTTT	few	TRBV3-1	TRBJ1-6	-
CASSSMRGEETQYF	TGTGCCAGCAGCTCCATGCGGGGGGAAGAGACCCAGTACTTC	-	TRBV7-2	TRBJ2-5	TRBD2
CASISSGGALEQFF	TGTGCCAGCATTTCGAGCGGGGGGGCCTTAGAGCAGTTCTTC	few	TRBV6-2/TRBV6-3	TRBJ2-1	TRBD2